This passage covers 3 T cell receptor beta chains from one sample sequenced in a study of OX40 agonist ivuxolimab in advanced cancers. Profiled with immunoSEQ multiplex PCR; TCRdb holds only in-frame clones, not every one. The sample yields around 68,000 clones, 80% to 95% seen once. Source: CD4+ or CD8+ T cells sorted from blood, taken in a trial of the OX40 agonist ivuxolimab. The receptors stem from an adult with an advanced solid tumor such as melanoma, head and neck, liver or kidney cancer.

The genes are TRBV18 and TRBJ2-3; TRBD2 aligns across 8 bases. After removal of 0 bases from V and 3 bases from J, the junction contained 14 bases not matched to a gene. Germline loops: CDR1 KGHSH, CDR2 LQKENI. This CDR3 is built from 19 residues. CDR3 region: CASSPPTPPGLARTDTQYF. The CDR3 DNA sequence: TGTGCCAGCTCACCACCAACCCCGCCCGGACTAGCTCGGACAGATACGCAGTATTTT.

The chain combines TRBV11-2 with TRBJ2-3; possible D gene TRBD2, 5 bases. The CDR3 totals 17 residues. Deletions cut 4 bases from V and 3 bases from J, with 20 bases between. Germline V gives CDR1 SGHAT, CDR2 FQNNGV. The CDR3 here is CASSSFPTFTGTDTQYF. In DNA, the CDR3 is TGTGCCAGCAGCTCTTTTCCCACTTTTACGGGAACAGATACGCAGTATTTT. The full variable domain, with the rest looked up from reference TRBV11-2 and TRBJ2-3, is EAGVAQSPRYKIIEKRQSVAFWCNPISGHATLYWYQQILGQGPKLLIQFQNNGVVDDSQLPKDRFSAERLKGVDSTLKIQPAKLEDSAVYLCASSSFPTFTGTDTQYFGPGTRLTVL.

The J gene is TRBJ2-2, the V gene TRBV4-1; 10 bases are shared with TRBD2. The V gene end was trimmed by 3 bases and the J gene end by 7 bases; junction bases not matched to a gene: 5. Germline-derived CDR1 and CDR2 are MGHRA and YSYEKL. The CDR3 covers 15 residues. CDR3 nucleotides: TGCGCCAGCAGCCATGAGCGGGGGGGCCACGGGGAGCTGTTTTTT. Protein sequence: CASSHERGGHGELFF.